A single sample gave rise to the 27 T cell receptor beta chains below, sequenced in a study of shared clonotypes between healthy human individuals. Clones were read by immunoSEQ multiplex PCR, and TCRdb kept only the in-frame ones, dropping some. This sample has hundreds of thousands of clones; roughly four fifths occur once, and the top ten carry approximately 12%. Sequencing was done on a sample of PBMCs. The receptors derive from a woman aged 40 to 50 in good health. Some clones in this sample may be carry-over from other donors' samples.

The rearrangement uses TRBV7-8 and TRBJ1-5; D perhaps matches TRBD1 (5 bases). Per germline, CDR1 SGHVS and CDR2 FQNEAQ. Deletions cut 5 bases from V and 2 bases from J, with 10 bases between. The CDR3 contains 14 residues. The CDR3 is CASSRQGGNQPQHF. CDR3 bases: TGTGCCAGCAGCAGGCAGGGAGGCAATCAGCCCCAGCATTTT.

This clone was observed a single time. The chain combines TRBV11-2 with TRBJ1-4; maybe TRBD1 (6 bases). With 3 bases removed from V and 2 bases from J, the gap between germline ends came to 16 bases. Germline assignment: CDR1 SGHAT and CDR2 FQNNGV. CDR3 length equals 17 residues. The CDR3 DNA is TGTGCCAGCAGCTTCCAGGGGCCGGGGCTGACTAATGAAAAACTGTTTTTT. Its translation is CASSFQGPGLTNEKLFF.

The chain carries TRBV29-1 and TRBJ2-3, with D perhaps TRBD1 (6 bases). V was trimmed by 5 bases and J by 5 bases, leaving 23 bases between them. The CDR3 runs 16 residues. Germline V lookup: CDR1 SQVTM, CDR2 ANQGSEA. CDR3 protein: CSVIRSRTGSGDTQYF. The CDR3 nucleotides read TGCAGCGTTATCAGGTCCCGAACAGGGTCGGGAGATACGCAGTATTTT.

On this clone itself: Since a much larger clone is just one base distant, this may be a read error. This sample includes further DNA sequences coding for the same CDR3. The V gene is TRBV27, the J gene TRBJ1-1; D is unclear. V was trimmed by 0 bases and J by 5 bases, leaving 10 bases between them. The germline gives CDR1 MNHEY, CDR2 SMNVEV (reference sequence). The length of the CDR3 is 14 residues. Here the CDR3 reads CASSLSGGRTEAFF. The CDR3 DNA sequence: TGTGCCAGCAGTTTATCGGGTGGGCGGACTGAAGCTTTCTTT.

This chain uses TRBV4-1 with TRBJ2-5; unclear D gene. Germline assignment: CDR1 MGHRA and CDR2 YSYEKL. The CDR3 totals 15 residues. The V end lost 3 bases, the J end lost 2 bases, and 13 bases lay between the germline ends. The CDR3 DNA reads as TGCGCCAGCAGCCACCGTTTGGGCAGTCAAGAGACCCAGTACTTC. It codes for CASSHRLGSQETQYF.

A few counts support this clone. This sequence joins TRBV28 and TRBJ1-2; TRBD1 agrees at 7 bases. The CDR3 is 15 amino acids. CDR1 MDHEN and CDR2 SYDVKM come from the germline V gene. J lost 3 bases, V lost 2 bases, and 6 bases had no gene match. Here the CDR3 DNA reads TGTGCCAGCAGTTTAGGCAGGGGGTTCGACTATGGCTACACCTTC. Its protein is CASSLGRGFDYGYTF.

The V call is TRBV21-1, the J call TRBJ2-5; the D call of TRBD1 is as the table states it, not checked on the DNA. TRBV21-1 is given as a pseudogene. CDR3 size: 20 residues. The CDR3 spells CASKRSRTGGSVGGEETQYF. Here the CDR3 DNA reads TGTGCCAGCAAAAGAAGTAGGACAGGGGGTAGTGTAGGCGGGGAAGAGACCCAGTACTTC.

About this clone itself: A far larger clone is one nucleotide away, so this likely arose from a read error. The CDR3 nucleotides read TGTGTCAGCAGCCCTAGCGGGGACCAGAACACTGAAGCTTTCTTT. Protein: CVSSPSGDQNTEAFF. The V and J genes are TRBV9 and TRBJ1-1, with D perhaps TRBD1 (5 bases). The V gene's germline CDR1 is SGDLS and CDR2 YYNGEE. The CDR3 extends over 15 amino acids.

Concerning this clone: At one end, the junction sequence differs from germline, possibly due to a read error. This sequence joins TRBV7-6 and TRBJ1-3; D is uncertain. CDR1 is SGHVS and CDR2 is FNYEAQ in the germline V gene. The CDR3 covers 15 residues. The CDR3 reads CASSLGVRPGNTIYF. The CDR3 coding sequence is TGTGCCAGCAGCTTAGGGGTCAGACCTGGGAACACCATATATTTT.

The chain combines TRBV28 with TRBJ2-7; 7 bases map to TRBD2. Germline V lookup: CDR1 MDHEN, CDR2 SYDVKM. The CDR3 length is 14 residues. With V trimmed by 3 bases and J by 8 bases, 10 bases remained unmatched. The CDR3 loop reads CASSFSSGSTKQYF. The CDR3 DNA follows: TGTGCCAGCAGTTTTTCTAGCGGCTCTACGAAGCAGTACTTC.

The rearrangement uses TRBV19 and TRBJ2-3; unclear D gene. The germline CDR1 and CDR2 sequences are LNHDA and SQIVND (reference sequence). The V end lost 7 bases, the J end lost 2 bases, and 13 bases lay between the germline ends. The CDR3 spans 14 residues. The DNA for the CDR3 is TGTGCCAGTACCGAGCAGCGAGACACAGATACGCAGTATTTT. Translating gives CASTEQRDTDTQYF.

The chain employs TRBV7-2 and TRBJ2-2; the D is unclear. Germline values: CDR1 SGHTA, CDR2 FQGNSA. V lost 5 bases, J lost 2 bases, and 15 bases lay in between. The CDR3 length is 16 residues. The CDR3 DNA is TGTGCCAGCAGCCAAAGACTCCAAATAAACACCGGGGAGCTGTTTTTT. Its protein product is CASSQRLQINTGELFF.

V is TRBV7-9 and J is TRBJ1-4, with 8 bases identical to TRBD1. From germline, CDR1 is SEHNR and CDR2 FQNEAQ (reference sequence). The J segment lost 8 bases and the V segment lost 5 bases, leaving 10 bases of the junction unmatched. The CDR3 consists of 15 residues. The CDR3 DNA follows: TGTGCCAGCAGCAGCGGACAGGGAGGGTGGGAAAAACTGTTTTTT. It is translated as CASSSGQGGWEKLFF.

Of note for this clone: A far larger clone is one base from this, pointing to a likely read error. The J gene is TRBJ2-3, the V gene TRBV2; 10 bases map to TRBD2. Unmatched junction bases numbered 1, after V lost 4 bases and J lost 0 bases. Germline-derived CDR1 and CDR2 are SNHLY and FYNNEI. The CDR3 runs to 15 residues. DNA of the CDR3: TGTGCCAGCAGTGGGACTAGCGGTAGCACAGATACGCAGTATTTT. Its translation: CASSGTSGSTDTQYF.

The chain joins TRBV19 to TRBJ2-3; the match to TRBD2 covers 8 bases. The CDR3 extends over 16 amino acids. Looked up from germline, CDR1 is LNHDA and CDR2 is SQIVND (reference sequence). V dropped 4 bases and J dropped 2; count of bases not matched to a gene: 8. This CDR3 is CASSRAAGGATDTQYF. CDR3 nucleotide sequence: TGTGCCAGTAGTAGGGCCGCGGGAGGTGCCACAGATACGCAGTATTTT.

The J gene is TRBJ2-5, the V gene TRBV6-6; D possibly matches TRBD1 or TRBD2 (6 bases each). Trimming cost V 2 bases and J 6 bases, with 13 bases left between them. The CDR3 is 14 residues long. CDR1 MNHNY and CDR2 SVGAGI come from the germline V gene (reference sequence). The CDR3 sequence: CASSYEGGRKTQYF. The CDR3 coding sequence is TGTGCCAGCAGTTACGAGGGGGGTCGTAAGACCCAGTACTTC.

The chain recombines TRBV11-3 with TRBJ2-2; D not certain. Germline-derived CDR1 and CDR2 are SGHNT and YENEEA. The CDR3 loop spans 13 amino acids. V lost 6 bases and J 8 bases, leaving 13 bases between the germline ends. The CDR3, as DNA: TGTGCCAGCAGGCCCCCCCCGGTTGGGGAGCTGTTTTTT. Its translation: CASRPPPVGELFF. The full variable domain, in which reference TRBV11-3 and TRBJ2-2 provide the parts outside the CDR3, is EAGVVQSPRYKIIEKKQPVAFWCNPISGHNTLYWYLQNLGQGPELLIRYENEEAVDDSQLPKDRFSAERLKGVDSTLKIQPAELGDSAVYLCASRPPPVGELFFGEGSRLTVL.

This clone was counted many times. This chain joins TRBV28 and TRBJ2-1; 12 bases match TRBD2. V was pared by 0 bases and J by 9 bases, with 9 bases of the junction left unmatched. The length of the CDR3 is 17 residues. Germline lookup yields CDR1 MDHEN and CDR2 SYDVKM. Here the CDR3 reads CASSLWSLAGGPGEQFF. Written as DNA, the CDR3 is TGTGCCAGCAGTTTATGGTCTCTAGCGGGAGGGCCGGGTGAGCAGTTCTTC.

This clone was seen once. The gene calls are TRBV7-7 and TRBJ2-3, with TRBD1 matching over 9 bases. There are 14 residues in the CDR3. The V segment lost 4 bases and the J segment 3 bases; nucleotides outside the gene matches: 2. The germline gives CDR1 SSHAT, CDR2 FNYEAQ (reference sequence). In DNA, the CDR3 is TGTGCCAGCAGCTCCGGGACAGGGACAGATACGCAGTATTTT. Translating it yields CASSSGTGTDTQYF.

The chain recombines TRBV27 with TRBJ2-3; 8 bases are shared with TRBD2. The CDR3 contains 16 residues. The germline V gene has CDR1 MNHEY and CDR2 SMNVEV (reference sequence). J was trimmed by 1 base and V by 3 bases; bases with no gene match: 6. The CDR3 protein is CASSLGPGRGTDTQYF. CDR3 in DNA: TGTGCCAGCAGTTTGGGGCCCGGGAGGGGCACAGATACGCAGTATTTT.

The count of this clone is one. The chain is built from TRBV29-1 and TRBJ2-1; possibly TRBD1 or TRBD2 for D (6 bases each). Trimming left V 6 bases short and J 3 bases short, with 15 bases between. Germline loops: CDR1 SQVTM, CDR2 ANQGSEA. This CDR3 comprises 14 residues. CDR3 in DNA: TGCAGCGTGGACAGCGGGCTCGGCTACAATGAGCAGTTCTTC. It yields the protein CSVDSGLGYNEQFF.

The CDR3, as DNA: TGTGCCAGCAGCCAAGGTCGAGGACAGCCCCAGCATTTT. Its protein is CASSQGRGQPQHF. The rearrangement joins TRBV4-2 to TRBJ1-5; D gene ambiguous. Germline V gene sequence: CDR1 LGHNA, CDR2 YNFKEQ. The ends were cut back, 1 base at V and 7 bases at J, with 8 bases in the middle. The CDR3 contains 13 residues.

CDR3 nucleotides: TGTGCCAGCAGCGTAGGGGCTAGCGGGAGTAGTGGCGATGAGCAGTTCTTC. It translates to CASSVGASGSSGDEQFF. J is TRBJ2-1 and V is TRBV9; TRBD2 agrees at 10 bases. This CDR3 has 17 amino acids. Germline CDR1 is SGDLS and CDR2 is YYNGEE. After removal of 0 bases from V and 8 bases from J, the junction contained 11 bases not matched to a gene.

Notes on this clone: A read error may be the cause here, since a much bigger clone is one base away. The gene calls are TRBV11-2 and TRBJ2-3, with D unresolved. Trimming pared 5 bases from V and 1 base from J, leaving 4 bases between. This CDR3 region has 12 residues. The germline gives CDR1 SGHAT, CDR2 FQNNGV. CDR3 DNA: TGTGCCAGCAGCCCGGGCACAGATACGCAGTATTTT. This gives the protein CASSPGTDTQYF.

This chain uses TRBV7-3 with TRBJ2-2; the D is unclear. The CDR3 spans 17 residues. CDR1 is SGHTA and CDR2 is FQGTGA in the germline V gene. The V end lost 1 base, the J end lost 0 bases, and 12 bases lay between the germline ends. DNA of the CDR3: TGTGCCAGCAGCTTAATTGGGGAAGCCGCGAACACCGGGGAGCTGTTTTTT. Protein: CASSLIGEAANTGELFF.

The genes are TRBV7-2 and TRBJ2-1; D is uncertain. Germline CDR1 is SGHTA and CDR2 is FQGNSA. The germline V and J ends were trimmed by 9 bases and 0 bases, with 15 bases remaining between them. This CDR3 comprises 15 residues. In DNA, the CDR3 is TGTGCCAGTAGAAGGCTAGGAGACTCCTACAATGAGCAGTTCTTC. Its protein product is CASRRLGDSYNEQFF.

This chain joins TRBV13 and TRBJ1-3; D is possibly TRBD1 (5 bases). The CDR3 extends over 17 amino acids. Germline CDR1 PRHDT, CDR2 FYEKMQ (reference sequence). Trimming shortened V by 2 bases and J by 4 bases, and 18 bases separated the two germline ends. The CDR3 DNA sequence: TGTGCCAGCAGCTTATTGGAGCAGGGCCGTCGCGGAAACACCATATATTTT. It translates to CASSLLEQGRRGNTIYF.